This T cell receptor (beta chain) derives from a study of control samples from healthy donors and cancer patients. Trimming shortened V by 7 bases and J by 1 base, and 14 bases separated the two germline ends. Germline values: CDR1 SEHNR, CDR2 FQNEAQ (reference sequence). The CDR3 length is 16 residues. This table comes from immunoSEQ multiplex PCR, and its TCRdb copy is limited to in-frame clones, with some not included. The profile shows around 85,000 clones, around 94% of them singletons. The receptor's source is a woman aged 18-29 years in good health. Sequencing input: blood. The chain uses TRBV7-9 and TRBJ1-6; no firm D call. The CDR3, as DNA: TGTGCCAGCAAGGAGGCAGCAGTTTCCTATAATTCACCCCTCCACTTT. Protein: CASKEAAVSYNSPLHF.